This T cell receptor beta chain was observed in a study of shared clonotypes between healthy human individuals. Study at large: A couple of women and three men aged 18 to 49 made up the donors. Each donor had three CD4 naive, three CD4 memory, two CD8 naive and one CD8 memory plate. General study points: Sequencing of the sorted subsets was shown by rarefaction to be incomplete despite large depth.

A note on this clone: Its specificity is unknown.

Data came from immunoSEQ multiplex PCR; TCRdb stores just in-frame clones and leaves some out. This sample carries around 2.1 million clones, 90% to 95% of them seen once, and the ten largest clones take 1.5% to 2%. Trimming cost V 5 bases and J 8 bases, with 7 bases left between them. The CDR3 covers 11 residues. CDR1 and CDR2 from the germline V gene are SGHNT and YENEEA. Naive-designated CD8 cells lacked CD45RO, were positively enriched for CCR7, and omitted terminally differentiated effector memory CD45RA+ cells. Sequencing was done on a sample of naive CD8+ T cells from PBMCs. This chain joins TRBV11-3 and TRBJ2-1; D may be TRBD1 (6 bases). This sequence originates from a young man in good health. Some clones in this sample may be carry-over from other donors' samples. CDR3 coding DNA: TGTGCCAGCAGCAGGGGGTATGAGCAGTTCTTC. As protein: CASSRGYEQFF.